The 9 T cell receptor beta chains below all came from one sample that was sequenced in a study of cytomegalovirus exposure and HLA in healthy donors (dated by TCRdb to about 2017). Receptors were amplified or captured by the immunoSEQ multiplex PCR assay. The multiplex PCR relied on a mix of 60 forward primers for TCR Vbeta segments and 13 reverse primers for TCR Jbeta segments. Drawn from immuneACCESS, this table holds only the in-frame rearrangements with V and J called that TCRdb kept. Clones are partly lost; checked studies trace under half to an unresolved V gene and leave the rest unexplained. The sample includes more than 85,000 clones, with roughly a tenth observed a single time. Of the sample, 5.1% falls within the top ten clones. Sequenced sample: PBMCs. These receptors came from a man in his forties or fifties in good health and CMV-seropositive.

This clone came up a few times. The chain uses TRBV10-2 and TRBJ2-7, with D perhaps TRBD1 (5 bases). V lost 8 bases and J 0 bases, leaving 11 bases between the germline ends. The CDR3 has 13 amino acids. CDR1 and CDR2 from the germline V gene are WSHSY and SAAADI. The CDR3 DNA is TGCGCCAGCCTTGGACAAAACTCCTACGAGCAGTACTTC. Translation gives CASLGQNSYEQYF.

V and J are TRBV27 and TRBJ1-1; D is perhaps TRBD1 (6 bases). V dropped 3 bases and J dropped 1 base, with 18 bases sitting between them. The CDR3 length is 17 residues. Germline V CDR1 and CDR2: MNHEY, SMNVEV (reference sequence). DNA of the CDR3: TGTGCCAGCAGTTTTCGGGAAGGGGGGGCGAAGAACACTGAAGCTTTCTTT. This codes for CASSFREGGAKNTEAFF.

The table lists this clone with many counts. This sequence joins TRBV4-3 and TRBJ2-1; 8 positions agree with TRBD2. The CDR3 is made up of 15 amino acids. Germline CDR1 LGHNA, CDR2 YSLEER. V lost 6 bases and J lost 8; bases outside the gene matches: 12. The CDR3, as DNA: TGCGCCAGCAGTCGCGGAGCGGGAGATTATGATGAGCAGTTCTTC. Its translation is CASSRGAGDYDEQFF.

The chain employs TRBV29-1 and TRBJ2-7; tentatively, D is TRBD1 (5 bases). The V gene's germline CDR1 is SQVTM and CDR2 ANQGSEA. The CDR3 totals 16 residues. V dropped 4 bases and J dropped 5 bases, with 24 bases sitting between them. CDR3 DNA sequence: TGCAGCGTTGTCGGTGGGATGGGGCAGGTAGGCAACGAGCAGTACTTC. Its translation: CSVVGGMGQVGNEQYF.

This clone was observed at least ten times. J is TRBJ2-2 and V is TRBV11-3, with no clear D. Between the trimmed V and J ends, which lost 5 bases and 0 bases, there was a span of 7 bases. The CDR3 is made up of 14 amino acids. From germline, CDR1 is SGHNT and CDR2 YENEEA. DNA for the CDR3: TGTGCCAGCAGCCTAACTACGAACACCGGGGAGCTGTTTTTT. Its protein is CASSLTTNTGELFF.

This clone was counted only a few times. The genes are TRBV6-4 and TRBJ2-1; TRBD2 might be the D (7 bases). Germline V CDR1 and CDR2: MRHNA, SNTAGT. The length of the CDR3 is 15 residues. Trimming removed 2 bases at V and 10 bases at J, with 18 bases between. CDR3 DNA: TGTGCCAGCAGTGACAACGCGGGGGCCTCAAGCGAGCAGTTCTTC. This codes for CASSDNAGASSEQFF.

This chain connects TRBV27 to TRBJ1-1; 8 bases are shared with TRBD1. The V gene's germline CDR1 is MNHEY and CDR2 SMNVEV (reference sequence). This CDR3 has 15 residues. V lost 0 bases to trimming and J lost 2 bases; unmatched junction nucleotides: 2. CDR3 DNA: TGTGCCAGCAGTTTATCGGACAGGGTCAACACTGAAGCTTTCTTT. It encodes CASSLSDRVNTEAFF.

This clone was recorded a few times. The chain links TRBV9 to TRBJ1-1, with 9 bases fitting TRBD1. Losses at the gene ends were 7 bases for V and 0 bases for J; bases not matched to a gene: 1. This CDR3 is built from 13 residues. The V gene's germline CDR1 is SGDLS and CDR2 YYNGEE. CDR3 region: CASGTGMNTEAFF. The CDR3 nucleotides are TGTGCCAGCGGGACAGGGATGAACACTGAAGCTTTCTTT.

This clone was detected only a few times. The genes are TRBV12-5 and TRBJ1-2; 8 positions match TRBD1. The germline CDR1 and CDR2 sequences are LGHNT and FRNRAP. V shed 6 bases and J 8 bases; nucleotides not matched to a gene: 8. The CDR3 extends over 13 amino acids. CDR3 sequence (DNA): TGTGCTAGTGGCGGGGGGACAGGTCGCGGCTACACCTTC. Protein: CASGGGTGRGYTF.